These T cell receptor beta chains were read from a single sample in a study of blood T cell repertoires in COVID-19. Sequenced by immunoSEQ multiplex PCR; TCRdb stores in-frame clones only, minus some. The sample contains roughly 180,000 clones, 70% to 85% of which appear only once. Sequenced: peripheral blood. All receptors derive from a man aged 55-75 years who had recovered from COVID-19. Each CDR3 is given with its conserved first and last residue. D genes are given only for firm matches. Clone size is stated in some rows and not others, as once, few, many or a class when expanded.

TRBV24-1	.	TRBJ1-2	.	TGTGCCACCAGTGATTCTGGGGGGTTTAGCTACACCTTC	CATSDSGGFSYTF
TRBV7-9	.	TRBJ1-2	.	TGTGCCAGCAGCACCTACGACACAGGAATCTATGGCTACACCTTC	CASSTYDTGIYGYTF
TRBV4-3	.	TRBJ2-5	.	TGCGCCAGCAGCCAAGACTGGACGTCGGGGTCAGAGACCCAGTACTTC	CASSQDWTSGSETQYF
TRBV6-6	.	TRBJ2-2	TRBD2	TGTGCCAGCAGTCGATCCACTCCTAGCGGGGGTTACACCGGGGAGCTGTTTTTT	CASSRSTPSGGYTGELFF
TRBV6-2/TRBV6-3	.	TRBJ2-3	.	TGTGCCAGCAGCTCACGAGAGACAGCTTATAGCACAGATACGCAGTATTTT	CASSSRETAYSTDTQYF
TRBV7-2	.	TRBJ2-2	TRBD2	TGTGCCAGCAGCTTGAGCGGGGGGGACACCGGGGAGCTGTTTTTT	CASSLSGGDTGELFF
TRBV29-1	once	TRBJ1-1	TRBD1	TGCAGCGTTGGGACAGGGCGAACTGAAGCTTTCTTT	CSVGTGRTEAFF
TRBV5-4	.	TRBJ2-7	TRBD2	TGTGCCAGCAGCCAGGTGGGACTAGCTTACGAGCAGTACTTC	CASSQVGLAYEQYF
TRBV5-6	.	TRBJ1-1	.	TGTGCCAGCAGCTTGTCCCTCTTGAACACTGAAGCTTTCTTT	CASSLSLLNTEAFF
TRBV3-1/TRBV3-2	.	TRBJ1-2	TRBD1	TGTGCCAGCAGCCATGTTCCCAGGGGGCATGGTGGCTACACCTTC	CASSHVPRGHGGYTF
TRBV3-1/TRBV3-2	.	TRBJ2-3	.	TGTGCCAGCAGCCAGATACAGGGTTCTAGCACAGATACGCAGTATTTT	CASSQIQGSSTDTQYF
TRBV11-2	once	TRBJ2-5	.	TGTGCCAGCAGCTTAAGTACTAGAGGGGAGACCCAGTACTTC	CASSLSTRGETQYF
TRBV7-9	.	TRBJ2-7	.	TGTGCCAGCAGCTATAGTTCGGCCTACGAGCAGTACTTC	CASSYSSAYEQYF
TRBV5-1	.	TRBJ2-5	TRBD1	TGCGCCAGCACCACCGGGACAGGGGTAGAGACCCAGTACTTC	CASTTGTGVETQYF
TRBV5-1	few	TRBJ1-3	TRBD1	TGCGCCAGCAGCTTGGAAGTGACAGGGAGCTCTGGAAACACCATATATTTT	CASSLEVTGSSGNTIYF
TRBV7-3	.	TRBJ2-1	TRBD2	TGTGCCAGCAGTTTATGGTCTAGCGGGGGAAATGAGCAGTTCTTC	CASSLWSSGGNEQFF
TRBV7-2	.	TRBJ2-3	.	TGTGCCAGCAGCTTGGGAGAGAGGACGCAGTATTTT	CASSLGERTQYF
TRBV5-4	.	TRBJ2-3	TRBD2	TGTGCCAGCAGCTTAACTAGCGGCAGAGATACGCAGTATTTT	CASSLTSGRDTQYF
TRBV6-5	.	TRBJ2-7	TRBD1	TGTGCCAGCAGCTTGGGACAGGCCACCTACGAGCAGTACTTC	CASSLGQATYEQYF
TRBV2	.	TRBJ1-2	.	TGTGCCAGCAGGCCCGACAGTATCTATGGCTACACCTTC	CASRPDSIYGYTF
TRBV19	few	TRBJ2-7	.	TGTGCCAGTAGTATAGGGTTAGGTCGGCCGCTAGATATGGGCGAGCAGTACTTC	CASSIGLGRPLDMGEQYF
TRBV10-3	.	TRBJ1-2	TRBD1	TGTGCCATCAGTGAGAAAAGGGACAGGGGGATTGGTGGCTACACCTTC	CAISEKRDRGIGGYTF
TRBV3-1/TRBV3-2	.	TRBJ1-5	.	TGTGCCAGCAGCCCACAGGGCCTTAACAATCAGCCCCAGCATTTT	CASSPQGLNNQPQHF
TRBV10-2	once	TRBJ2-7	TRBD2	TGCGCCAGCAGTGACCACGGGGGGAGGACCTACGAGCAGTACTTC	CASSDHGGRTYEQYF
TRBV5-4	once	TRBJ1-2	.	TGTGCCAGCACCGAGTCAGGGGTCTACGGTGGCTACACCTTC	CASTESGVYGGYTF
TRBV10-3	.	TRBJ1-1	TRBD1	TGTGCCATCAGTCAAGGACAGGGGGCTTTTGAAGCTTTCTTT	CAISQGQGAFEAFF
TRBV5-6	.	TRBJ2-1	TRBD1	TGTGCCAGCAGCTGGGACAGGTCGTTCTACAATGAGCAGTTCTTC	CASSWDRSFYNEQFF
TRBV6-2/TRBV6-3	.	TRBJ2-2	.	TGTGCCAGCAGCCTACTCGGGGGGCCCGGGGAGCTGTTTTTT	CASSLLGGPGELFF
TRBV7-2	.	TRBJ1-4	.	TGTGCCAGCATGTGGAGAACTAATGAAAAACTGTTTTTT	CASMWRTNEKLFF
TRBV6-4	.	TRBJ1-2	TRBD1	TGTGCCAGCAGCTCGGGACAGGGGAATTTCTATGGCTACACCTTC	CASSSGQGNFYGYTF
TRBV7-7	.	TRBJ2-7	TRBD1	TGTGCTAGCAGCTTAGGGACAGGGTCCTACGAGCAGTACTTC	CASSLGTGSYEQYF
TRBV6-5	.	TRBJ1-3	TRBD1	TGTGCCAGCAGTTCCAGGACAGGGCAGCACACCATATATTTT	CASSSRTGQHTIYF
TRBV12-3/TRBV12-4	once	TRBJ2-1	.	TGTGCCAGCACCCTAGCCTGGGATGAGCAGTTCTTC	CASTLAWDEQFF
TRBV6-2/TRBV6-3	.	TRBJ2-4	.	TGTGCCAGCAGTAAAAACACGGACAGTTTTTGGGGCAAAAACATTCAGTACTTC	CASSKNTDSFWGKNIQYF
TRBV7-9	.	TRBJ1-5	.	TGTGCCAGCAGCCTTGACGGGAATCAGCCCCAGCATTTT	CASSLDGNQPQHF
TRBV7-2	few	TRBJ2-3	TRBD2	TGTGCCAGCAGCTTAGGGAAATTAGCGGGGACCGATACGCAGTATTTT	CASSLGKLAGTDTQYF
TRBV19	.	TRBJ1-6	TRBD1	TGTGCCAGTAGTCCGCGACAGGGATGGAATTCACCCCTCCACTTT	CASSPRQGWNSPLHF
TRBV19	.	TRBJ1-6	.	TGTGCCACCAGGGAACGGCTTAATTCACCCCTCCACTTT	CATRERLNSPLHF
TRBV19	.	TRBJ2-5	TRBD1	TGTGCCAGAATCCACAGGGGACCACCTCACCAAGAGACCCAGTACTTC	CARIHRGPPHQETQYF
TRBV18	.	TRBJ2-1	TRBD1	TGTGCCAGCTCATCCCGGGACAGGGAGGGACAGTTCTTC	CASSSRDREGQFF
TRBV15	.	TRBJ1-2	TRBD1	TGTGCCACCAGCAGAGGCAGGGGGCAAGGCTACACCTTC	CATSRGRGQGYTF
TRBV5-1	.	TRBJ2-7	.	TGCGCCAGCAGCCCCCAGCAGGGGGGACCTTACGAGCAGTACTTC	CASSPQQGGPYEQYF
TRBV6-5	.	TRBJ2-1	.	TGTGCCAGCAAGGGGTCAGGGGAAAACAATGAGCAGTTCTTC	CASKGSGENNEQFF